These 24 T cell receptor beta chains were all obtained from the same sample, sequenced in a study of molecular identifiers for immune sequencing clone quantification. Each CDR3 protein is one row after TCRdb ran MiXCR on the PCR reads. Here the sample spans roughly 630,000 distinct CDR3 sequences, about 25% being singletons. Sequencing input: naive CD8+ T cells from blood, with Jurkat cell RNA spiked in. Sample subset: FACS-sorted CD8+CD4-CCR7+CD45RA+ naive T cells. Source of these receptors: a human donor in good health. Some libraries in this study had Jurkat cell RNA spiked in.

This clonotype was counted at least ten times. The CDR3, as DNA: TGTGCCAGCAGGACGACTAGGGATACGCAGTATTTT. This sequence encodes CASRTTRDTQYF. V usage is TRBV2 and J usage is TRBJ2-3, with D perhaps matching TRBD2 (6 bases). Trimming left V 6 bases short and J 6 bases short, with 10 bases between. The CDR3 runs 12 residues. The germline CDR1 and CDR2 sequences are SNHLY and FYNNEI. Full variable domain (outside the CDR3, taken from reference TRBV2 and TRBJ2-3): EPEVTQTPSHQVTQMGQEVILRCVPISNHLYFYWYRQILGQKVEFLVSFYNNEISEKSEIFDDQFSVERPDGSNFTLKIRSTKLEDSAMYFCASRTTRDTQYFGPGTRLTVL.

A remark on this clonotype: A single base separates this from a much larger clone, so it may be a read error. The genes are TRBV7-9 and TRBJ1-4; D is undetermined. Germline V gene sequence: CDR1 SEHNR, CDR2 FQNEAQ (reference sequence). CDR3 size: 15 residues. The CDR3 DNA follows: TGTGCCAGCAGCCCCCCAGTTGCAACTAATGTAAAACTGTTTTTT. Protein product: CASSPPVATNVKLFF.

This clonotype was counted at least ten times. V is TRBV7-9 and J is TRBJ2-3, with D maybe TRBD2 (5 bases). The CDR3 has 14 amino acids. CDR1 and CDR2 from the germline V gene are SEHNR and FQNEAQ (reference sequence). The ends were cut back, 3 bases at V and 6 bases at J, with 13 bases in the middle. CDR3 sequence (DNA): TGTGCCAGCAGCTTGGCTCTAGCCGGGGATACGCAGTATTTT. This translates into CASSLALAGDTQYF.

This clonotype occurred a few times. The CDR3 here is CASSLNTANTGELFF. In DNA, the CDR3 is TGTGCCAGCAGTTTAAACACAGCTAACACCGGGGAGCTGTTTTTT. The rearrangement uses TRBV12-3 or TRBV12-4 and TRBJ2-2, with D uncertain. Trimming shortened V by 2 bases and J by 2 bases, and 9 bases separated the two germline ends. CDR3 length equals 15 residues.

This clonotype occurred a few times. This chain connects TRBV19 to TRBJ2-7; possibly TRBD2 for D (5 bases). CDR1 and CDR2 from the germline V gene are LNHDA and SQIVND (reference sequence). This CDR3 has 15 residues. The V and J ends lost 3 bases and 3 bases respectively, with 15 bases between them. CDR3 coding DNA: TGTGCCAGTAGTATCCCGACGGGGTTGGGCTACGAGCAGTACTTC. It encodes CASSIPTGLGYEQYF. Full variable domain (outside the CDR3, taken from reference TRBV19 and TRBJ2-7): DGGITQSPKYLFRKEGQNVTLSCEQNLNHDAMYWYRQDPGQGLRLIYYSQIVNDFQKGDIAEGYSVSREKKESFPLTVTSAQKNPTAFYLCASSIPTGLGYEQYFGPGTRLTVT.

The rearrangement uses TRBV7-9 and TRBJ2-1; D is possibly TRBD1 (6 bases). V lost 5 bases to trimming and J lost 12 bases, with 26 bases between them. This CDR3 spans 16 amino acids. Germline CDR1 SEHNR, CDR2 FQNEAQ (reference sequence). CDR3 in amino acids: CASSNTTGSLGIGQFF. CDR3 in DNA: TGTGCCAGCAGCAATACTACAGGGTCTCTCGGTATTGGGCAGTTCTTC.

In its sample, this clonotype was seen many times. The chain combines TRBV12-3 or TRBV12-4 with TRBJ2-3; 7 bases map to TRBD2. The CDR3 has 14 residues. The V gene end was trimmed by 6 bases and the J gene end by 3 bases; junction bases not matched to a gene: 6. CDR3 sequence: CASRPTSWTDTQYF. The DNA of the CDR3 is TGTGCCAGCAGACCGACTAGCTGGACAGATACGCAGTATTTT.

For this clonotype: Being one base from a much bigger clone, this may be a read error. The CDR3 does not end in the conserved phenylalanine or tryptophan, so this is likely a read error. The chain links TRBV5-1 to TRBJ2-3; D is uncertain. From germline, CDR1 is SGHRS and CDR2 YFSETQ. The CDR3 is 14 amino acids. V gave up 2 bases and J gave up 6 bases, with 13 bases separating them. The CDR3 spells CASSFGIGNDTQYL. CDR3 DNA: TGCGCCAGCAGCTTCGGAATCGGAAATGATACGCAGTATCTT.

Worth noting for this clonotype: A read error may be the cause here, since a much bigger clone is one base away. The rearrangement joins TRBV14 to TRBJ2-5; 12 bases fit TRBD2. This CDR3 has 16 amino acids. The V gene's germline CDR1 is SGHDN and CDR2 FVKESK. In DNA form, the CDR3 reads TGTGCCAGCGGCCAAAGGACTAGCGGGGTCCAAGAGACCCAGTACTTC. This encodes CASGQRTSGVQETQYF.

Many counts were recorded for this clonotype. The chain recombines TRBV6-2 or TRBV6-3 with TRBJ2-6, with D maybe TRBD2 (6 bases). Germline V gives CDR1 MNHEY, CDR2 SVGEGT. CDR3 length: 18 amino acids. Trimming stripped 2 bases from V and 1 base from J, with 15 bases between. The CDR3 here is CASSYEEGLPSGANVLTF. In nucleotides, the CDR3 is TGTGCCAGCAGTTACGAGGAGGGGCTCCCATCTGGGGCCAACGTCCTGACTTTC.

A remark on this clonotype: A much more abundant neighbour one base away suggests this may be a read error. The genes are TRBV7-2 and TRBJ2-3, with TRBD2 matching over 11 bases. Germline assignment: CDR1 SGHTA and CDR2 FQGNSA. The junction had 7 bases not matched to a gene; V was cut back by 5 bases and J by 6 bases. This CDR3 is 15 amino acids long. The CDR3, as DNA: TGTGCCAGCAGCATTACTAGCGGGAGCGCTGATACGCAGTATTTT. It encodes CASSITSGSADTQYF.

The rearrangement uses TRBV29-1 and TRBJ2-7, with D unresolved. Looked up from germline, CDR1 is SQVTM and CDR2 is ANQGSEA. V was trimmed by 1 base and J by 1 base, leaving 5 bases between them. This CDR3 comprises 12 residues. The CDR3 region has the DNA TGCAGCGTTGAAGCGGCTTCCTACGAGCAGTACTTC. It is translated as CSVEAASYEQYF.

Concerning this clonotype: A much bigger clone sits one base away, suggesting this may be a read error. The chain couples TRBV29-1 to TRBJ2-7; maybe TRBD2 (6 bases). V was trimmed by 3 bases and J by 4 bases, leaving 19 bases between them. CDR3 length: 15 amino acids. Germline lookup yields CDR1 SQVTM and CDR2 ANQGSEA. CDR3 loop: CSVEFSEQGLYEQYF. CDR3 sequence (DNA): TGCAGCGTTGAGTTCTCGGAGCAGGGACTTTACGAGCAGTACTTC.

This clonotype was seen a handful of times. CDR3 amino acids: CASSLVGGVDEQYF. The DNA of the CDR3 is TGTGCCAGCAGTTTAGTCGGGGGGGTCGACGAGCAGTACTTC. The chain couples TRBV27 to TRBJ2-7, with 8 bases that match TRBD2. V lost 2 bases to trimming and J lost 5 bases; unmatched junction nucleotides: 5. CDR1 and CDR2 from the germline V gene are MNHEY and SMNVEV (reference sequence). The CDR3 runs 14 residues.

The chain couples TRBV7-3 to TRBJ2-1; 9 bases align to TRBD2. V dropped 5 bases and J dropped 3; count of bases not matched to a gene: 11. The CDR3 is 17 amino acids. Germline V CDR1 and CDR2: SGHTA, FQGTGA. CDR3 sequence: CASSDTLMTSGYNEQFF. The CDR3 DNA follows: TGTGCCAGCAGCGATACCCTAATGACTAGCGGCTACAATGAGCAGTTCTTC. The whole variable domain, remainder taken from reference TRBV7-3 and TRBJ2-1, is GAGVSQTPSNKVTEKGKYVELRCDPISGHTALYWYRQSLGQGPEFLIYFQGTGAADDSGLPNDRFFAVRPEGSVSTLKIQRTERGDSAVYLCASSDTLMTSGYNEQFFGPGTRLTVL.

On this clonotype: This may stem from a read error, because a much larger clone lies one nucleotide away. The CDR3 DNA sequence: TGTGCCACCACTGGCGGGGGTAACGACGAGCAGTACTTC. Translating it yields CATTGGGNDEQYF. The rearrangement links TRBV6-5 to TRBJ2-7, with 7 nucleotides matching TRBD2. The germline V gene has CDR1 MNHEY and CDR2 SVGAGI. V lost 10 bases and J lost 5; bases outside the gene matches: 11. The length of the CDR3 is 13 residues.

Points on this clonotype: The CDR3 does not close with the conserved phenylalanine or tryptophan, likely indicating a read error. This sequence joins TRBV11-2 and TRBJ2-5, with 7 bases aligning to TRBD2. This CDR3 region has 12 residues. Trimming cost V 5 bases and J 7 bases; bases outside gene matches: 4. Germline V lookup: CDR1 SGHAT, CDR2 FQNNGV. The CDR3 nucleotides are TGTGCCAGCAGCCCGCGCGGGGGGACCCAGTACCTC. Translated, it gives CASSPRGGTQYL.

A word on this clonotype: The CDR3 ends on some other residue instead of the conserved phenylalanine or tryptophan, so this is likely a read error. This chain uses TRBV27 with TRBJ1-4; D unclear. Trimming took 6 bases from V and 3 from J, leaving 14 bases between them. The CDR3 length is 15 residues. The germline V gene has CDR1 MNHEY and CDR2 SMNVEV (reference sequence). DNA of the CDR3: TGTGCCAGCAGAGCGCACACCGACGCTAATGAAAAACTGTTTCTT. As protein: CASRAHTDANEKLFL.

On this clonotype: This may come from a read error, since a much larger clone is one base off. The chain joins TRBV5-1 to TRBJ2-5, with D perhaps matching TRBD2 (5 bases). The CDR3 is 16 residues long. Germline CDR1 and CDR2: SGHRS and YFSETQ. V was trimmed by 4 bases and J by 4 bases, leaving 20 bases between them. The CDR3 reads CASSRTSVTAGETQYF. The CDR3 DNA follows: TGCGCCAGCAGCCGGACCTCAGTGACTGCGGGAGAGACCCAGTACTTC.

The rearrangement joins TRBV20-1 to TRBJ2-7; TRBD2 matches 9 bases. CDR3 length: 14 residues. Germline-derived CDR1 and CDR2 are DFQATT and SNEGSKA (reference sequence). J was trimmed by 2 bases and V by 5 bases; bases with no gene match: 7. The CDR3 DNA reads as TGCAGTGCTGGGGGGCTAGCGGGGACCTACGAGCAGTACTTC. Its protein product is CSAGGLAGTYEQYF.

The chain links TRBV4-2 to TRBJ1-1; TRBD1 matches 8 bases. The junction had 5 bases not matched to a gene; V was cut back by 2 bases and J by 3 bases. CDR1 is LGHNA and CDR2 is YNFKEQ in the germline V gene. There are 15 residues in the CDR3. CDR3 loop: CASSQKTGVYTEAFF. The CDR3, as DNA: TGTGCCAGCAGCCAAAAGACAGGGGTCTACACTGAAGCTTTCTTT.

Details on this clonotype: A much bigger clone sits one base away, suggesting this may be a read error. V and J are TRBV3-1 and TRBJ2-2, with 7 bases fitting TRBD1. This CDR3 spans 17 amino acids. Germline V gives CDR1 LGHDT, CDR2 YNNKEL (reference sequence). The CDR3 DNA follows: TGTGCCAGCGGCCAACCTGGGGACAGACCGAACACCGGGGAGCTGTTTTTT. This codes for CASGQPGDRPNTGELFF.

Points on this clonotype: Without the conserved terminal phenylalanine or tryptophan, this CDR3 likely stems from a read error. The genes are TRBV6-5 and TRBJ2-7; D unresolved. V dropped 0 bases and J dropped 3 bases, with 12 bases sitting between them. The CDR3 consists of 15 residues. CDR1 and CDR2 from the germline V gene are MNHEY and SVGAGI. In nucleotides, the CDR3 is TGTGCCAGCAGTTACTCGAAGTTGGGCTACTACGAGCAGTACTCC. Amino acid sequence: CASSYSKLGYYEQYS.

This clonotype has a count of ten or more. The rearrangement links TRBV14 to TRBJ1-1; D not resolved. Trimming took 4 bases from V and 0 from J, leaving 12 bases between them. Germline V gene sequence: CDR1 SGHDN, CDR2 FVKESK. The CDR3 spans 15 residues. CDR3: CASSPIARVNTEAFF. CDR3 nucleotides: TGTGCCAGCAGCCCCATCGCGCGAGTGAACACTGAAGCTTTCTTT.